These T cell receptor beta chains were read from a single sample in a study. TCRdb fed the multiplex PCR reads into MiXCR, producing one record per CDR3 protein. The sample contains approximately 1,100 distinct CDR3 sequences, 6.7% of which appear only once. The sequencing input was memory CD4+ T cells sorted from blood. The origin of the receptors is a female donor with breast cancer. Each CDR3 is given with its conserved first and last residue. A D gene is named only where the DNA matches it firmly. Expanded clones are given a class, and other clones once, few, many or no size at all.

abundance	j_gene	d_gene	v_gene	CDR3nt	CDR3aa
medium-sized	TRBJ1-2	TRBD1	TRBV12-3/TRBV12-4	TGTGCCAGCAGTACCATGGGACAGGGGTTCGGCTACACCTTC	CASSTMGQGFGYTF
.	TRBJ1-2	.	TRBV12-3/TRBV12-4	TGTGCCAGCAGCTCGTTTATGGGCTACACCTTC	CASSSFMGYTF
large	TRBJ1-2	.	TRBV12-3/TRBV12-4	TGTGCCAGCAGTTTCGGACCTTACGCCTATGGCTACACCTTC	CASSFGPYAYGYTF
medium-sized	TRBJ1-2	.	TRBV12-3/TRBV12-4	TGTGCCAGCAGCCCAAATGGGCAGGGGTCCCGACCTCCCTATGGCTACACCTTC	CASSPNGQGSRPPYGYTF
medium-sized	TRBJ1-2	.	TRBV12-3/TRBV12-4	TGTGCCAGCAGTTCCCGGGACACCGAGAATGGCTACACCTTC	CASSSRDTENGYTF
.	TRBJ1-2	TRBD1	TRBV12-3/TRBV12-4	TGTGCCAGCAGTTTGGTCCTGGACAGGCCAAACTATGGCTACACCTTC	CASSLVLDRPNYGYTF
.	TRBJ1-2	.	TRBV12-3/TRBV12-4	TGTGCCAGCAGTCTGGACAGCGTGAACTATGGCTACACCTTC	CASSLDSVNYGYTF
medium-sized	TRBJ1-2	.	TRBV12-3/TRBV12-4	TGTGCCAGCAGTCGCGACTATGGCTACACCTTC	CASSRDYGYTF
medium-sized	TRBJ1-2	.	TRBV12-3/TRBV12-4	TGTGCCAGCAGTTCCTGGGCCCTTGGCTACACCTTC	CASSSWALGYTF
medium-sized	TRBJ1-2	.	TRBV12-3/TRBV12-4	TGTGCCAGCAGATACAGGGAAAACTATGGCTACACCTTC	CASRYRENYGYTF
medium-sized	TRBJ1-2	TRBD1	TRBV12-3/TRBV12-4	TGTGCCAGCAGTCCCTTCGGACAGGGCTATGGCTACACCTTC	CASSPFGQGYGYTF
large	TRBJ1-2	.	TRBV12-3/TRBV12-4	TGTGCCAGCAGTTTAAGGTGGGGCGGCGATGGCTACACCTTC	CASSLRWGGDGYTF
medium-sized	TRBJ1-2	.	TRBV12-3/TRBV12-4	TGTGCCAGCAGTGCGGAGAAGCGGCGCTACACCTTC	CASSAEKRRYTF
medium-sized	TRBJ1-2	TRBD1	TRBV12-3/TRBV12-4	TGTGCCAGCAGTTTAGGGACCGGGACAGGGAATGGCTACACCTTC	CASSLGTGTGNGYTF
large	TRBJ1-2	.	TRBV12-3/TRBV12-4	TGTGCCAGCAGCCGAAAGCATGGCTACACCTTC	CASSRKHGYTF
large	TRBJ1-2	TRBD1	TRBV12-3/TRBV12-4	TGTGCCAGCAGTCAGGGACAGTTCTATGGCTACACCTTC	CASSQGQFYGYTF
medium-sized	TRBJ1-2	.	TRBV12-3/TRBV12-4	TGTGCCAGCATCCAGGGGAAGGCGGATGGCTACACCTTC	CASIQGKADGYTF
medium-sized	TRBJ1-2	.	TRBV12-3/TRBV12-4	TGTGCCAGCAGTGGTGGACAGAGGGGTGGCTACACCTTC	CASSGGQRGGYTF
medium-sized	TRBJ1-2	.	TRBV12-3/TRBV12-4	TGTGCCAGCAGTTTGCTGGACAGCTATGGCTACACCTTC	CASSLLDSYGYTF
medium-sized	TRBJ1-2	TRBD1	TRBV12-3/TRBV12-4	TGTGCCAGCAGCCAAGGACAGGGGTCGGGCTACACCTTC	CASSQGQGSGYTF
medium-sized	TRBJ1-2	TRBD1	TRBV12-3/TRBV12-4	TGTGCCAGCAGTCCCGGGGACAGAGGTAACTATGGCTACACCTTC	CASSPGDRGNYGYTF
large	TRBJ1-2	.	TRBV12-3/TRBV12-4	TGTGCCAGCAGTTTAGGGCGAACGGGCTATGGCTACACCTTC	CASSLGRTGYGYTF
medium-sized	TRBJ1-2	.	TRBV12-3/TRBV12-4	TGTGCCAGCAGTCTAGGTGCCTATGGCTACACCTTC	CASSLGAYGYTF
medium-sized	TRBJ1-2	.	TRBV12-3/TRBV12-4	TGTGCCAGCAGTTTTAGGTCCGGCTACACCTTC	CASSFRSGYTF
large	TRBJ1-2	.	TRBV12-3/TRBV12-4	TGTGCCAGCAGTTTAAAGGCGTTAGGCGGCTACACCTTC	CASSLKALGGYTF
large	TRBJ1-2	.	TRBV12-3/TRBV12-4	TGTGCCAGCACAGGGGTAAACTATGGCTACACCTTC	CASTGVNYGYTF
large	TRBJ1-2	.	TRBV12-3/TRBV12-4	TGTGCCAGCAGTTTAGAAACCCTTAACTATGGCTACACCTTC	CASSLETLNYGYTF
medium-sized	TRBJ1-2	.	TRBV12-3/TRBV12-4	TGTGCCAGCAGCAACCTCGAGCCACGTTTCTATGGCTACACCTTC	CASSNLEPRFYGYTF
large	TRBJ1-2	TRBD1	TRBV12-3/TRBV12-4	TGTGCCAGCAGTGGGACAGCGATCTATGGCTACACCTTC	CASSGTAIYGYTF
medium-sized	TRBJ1-2	.	TRBV12-3/TRBV12-4	TGTGCCAGCAGTCCCTCAGGGTTTACTGACACCTTC	CASSPSGFTDTF
medium-sized	TRBJ1-2	.	TRBV12-3/TRBV12-4	TGTGCCAGCAGTTTAATGTTCGGGGCGGGAGACTATGGCTACACCTTC	CASSLMFGAGDYGYTF
large	TRBJ1-2	.	TRBV12-3/TRBV12-4	TGTGCCAGCAGCGCGGGGAACATTAACTATGGCTACACCTTC	CASSAGNINYGYTF
medium-sized	TRBJ1-2	.	TRBV12-3/TRBV12-4	TGTGCCAGCAGTTTAAGGCTCGGGGCGGATGGCTACACCTTC	CASSLRLGADGYTF
medium-sized	TRBJ1-2	.	TRBV12-3/TRBV12-4	TGTGCCAGCAGTTTGTCCGGGAGATTTAATGGCTACACCTTC	CASSLSGRFNGYTF
large	TRBJ1-2	.	TRBV12-3/TRBV12-4	TGTGCCAGCAAACCTTACTATGGCTACACCTTC	CASKPYYGYTF
large	TRBJ1-2	.	TRBV12-3/TRBV12-4	TGTGCCAGCAGTTACGATAGCTATGGCTACACCTTC	CASSYDSYGYTF
medium-sized	TRBJ1-2	TRBD1	TRBV12-3/TRBV12-4	TGTGCCAGCAGCCCGGACAGGGTCTATGGCTACACCTTC	CASSPDRVYGYTF
medium-sized	TRBJ1-2	.	TRBV12-3/TRBV12-4	TGTGCCAGCAGTACCCAGGGCTATGGCTACACCTTC	CASSTQGYGYTF
large	TRBJ1-2	TRBD1	TRBV12-3/TRBV12-4	TGTGCCAGCAGTCACCGGGACAGGGCCGGCTACACCTTC	CASSHRDRAGYTF
medium-sized	TRBJ1-2	TRBD1	TRBV12-3/TRBV12-4	TGTGCCAGCAGTTTGGCGACAGGGAACTATGGCTACACCTTC	CASSLATGNYGYTF
medium-sized	TRBJ1-2	TRBD1	TRBV12-3/TRBV12-4	TGTGCCAGCAGGGGACAGTCCCGCTATGGCTACACCTTC	CASRGQSRYGYTF
medium-sized	TRBJ1-2	.	TRBV12-3/TRBV12-4	TGTGCCAGCAGTTTAGGTCAGCACTATGGCTACACCTTC	CASSLGQHYGYTF
medium-sized	TRBJ1-2	.	TRBV12-3/TRBV12-4	TGTGCCAGCAGTTTTCCCGTGGGTGTCGGCTACACCTTC	CASSFPVGVGYTF
medium-sized	TRBJ1-2	.	TRBV12-3/TRBV12-4	TGTGCCAGCACCCTTAGGGGCAGGTTGGATAACGGCTACACCTTC	CASTLRGRLDNGYTF
medium-sized	TRBJ1-2	.	TRBV12-3/TRBV12-4	TGTGCCAGCAGTGTCGACGCTTGGGTCTATGGCTACACCTTC	CASSVDAWVYGYTF
medium-sized	TRBJ1-2	.	TRBV12-3/TRBV12-4	TGTGCCAGCAGTTTTGAAGACACCTATGGCTACACCTTC	CASSFEDTYGYTF
medium-sized	TRBJ1-2	.	TRBV12-3/TRBV12-4	TGTGCCAGCAGTTTATCGGGAGGTTATGGCTACACCTTC	CASSLSGGYGYTF
medium-sized	TRBJ1-2	TRBD1	TRBV12-3/TRBV12-4	TGTGCCAGCAGCTCGGGACAGCTCTATGGCTACACCTTC	CASSSGQLYGYTF
large	TRBJ1-2	.	TRBV12-3/TRBV12-4	TGTGCCAGCAGTTTTACAGGGTTTACCTATGGCTACACCTTC	CASSFTGFTYGYTF